The rows below give T cell receptor beta chains drawn from one sample of a study of T-cell memory formation after mild COVID-19. MiXCR was run by TCRdb on the 5' RACE reads, yielding one entry per CDR3 protein. The table shows about 200,000 distinct CDR3 sequences, with around 17% occurring only once. Sample: PBMCs or a T cell subset sorted from them (not recorded which). All receptors come from an adult woman who had mild COVID-19 (a few samples of this study predate the infection). Cell type and time point are not known. Each CDR3 is given with its conserved first and last residue. D genes are given only for firm matches. Clone size, where shown, is once, few, many, or a class for clones that have expanded.

V gene: TRBV2; clone size: -; J gene: TRBJ1-5; D gene: -; CDR3 DNA: TGTGCCAGCAGGGTGAGGGGGGGCGCGAATCAGCCCCAGCATTTT; CDR3 protein: CASRVRGGANQPQHF
V gene: TRBV4-2; clone size: few; J gene: TRBJ2-3; D gene: -; CDR3 DNA: TGTGCCAGCAGCCTAGGGGACCCAGGCTCTTGGGATACGCAGTATTTT; CDR3 protein: CASSLGDPGSWDTQYF
V gene: TRBV5-1; clone size: few; J gene: TRBJ1-1; D gene: -; CDR3 DNA: TGCGCCAGCAGCTGGGCTGGGGAGAACACTGAAGCTTTCTTT; CDR3 protein: CASSWAGENTEAFF
V gene: TRBV7-2; clone size: -; J gene: TRBJ2-3; D gene: -; CDR3 DNA: TGTGCCAGCAGCTTAGCCAGAGAGGATACGCAGTATTTT; CDR3 protein: CASSLAREDTQYF
V gene: TRBV5-1; clone size: few; J gene: TRBJ2-1; D gene: -; CDR3 DNA: TGCGCCAGCCGCCTTTTGTCCGACTGGGATTACAATGAGCAGTTCTTC; CDR3 protein: CASRLLSDWDYNEQFF
V gene: TRBV7-8; clone size: few; J gene: TRBJ1-5; D gene: -; CDR3 DNA: TGTGCCAGCAGCTTATTGACAGTACATAGCAATCAGCCCCAGCATTTT; CDR3 protein: CASSLLTVHSNQPQHF
V gene: TRBV7-3; clone size: many; J gene: TRBJ2-1; D gene: TRBD2; CDR3 DNA: TGTGCCAGCAGCCCCCGACTAGCGGGAAACAATGAGCAGTTCTTC; CDR3 protein: CASSPRLAGNNEQFF
V gene: TRBV7-8; clone size: -; J gene: TRBJ1-5; D gene: TRBD1; CDR3 DNA: TGTGCCAGCAGCTTAGGACAGGGAGGAAGCAATCAGCCCCAGCATTTT; CDR3 protein: CASSLGQGGSNQPQHF
V gene: TRBV29-1; clone size: many; J gene: TRBJ1-1; D gene: -; CDR3 DNA: TGCAGCGCACAAACCCCGGGCACTGAAGCTTTCTTT; CDR3 protein: CSAQTPGTEAFF
V gene: TRBV18; clone size: few; J gene: TRBJ2-7; D gene: TRBD1; CDR3 DNA: TGTGCCAGCTCACAGCCGGGACAGGGTACGAATGGCTACTTC; CDR3 protein: CASSQPGQGTNGYF
V gene: TRBV12-3/TRBV12-4; clone size: -; J gene: TRBJ2-2; D gene: TRBD2; CDR3 DNA: TGTGCCAGCAGCAGATTGGGAGTTACTAGCGGGAGAAGGAACACCGGGGAGCTGTTTTTT; CDR3 protein: CASSRLGVTSGRRNTGELFF
V gene: TRBV5-4; clone size: -; J gene: TRBJ2-3; D gene: TRBD1; CDR3 DNA: TGTGCCAGCAGGGCCAAGGGGACAGGGAGCTTCAAGGATACGCAGTATTTT; CDR3 protein: CASRAKGTGSFKDTQYF
V gene: TRBV11-2; clone size: few; J gene: TRBJ2-1; D gene: -; CDR3 DNA: TGTGCCAGCAGCTCCGTCACTGGTTTTAGGGAGCAGTTCTTC; CDR3 protein: CASSSVTGFREQFF
V gene: TRBV7-8; clone size: -; J gene: TRBJ2-1; D gene: -; CDR3 DNA: TGTGCCAGCAGCCCGGACTTTCGTTGGCCGTTCTTC; CDR3 protein: CASSPDFRWPFF
V gene: TRBV5-4; clone size: -; J gene: TRBJ2-3; D gene: -; CDR3 DNA: TGTGCCAGCAGCTGGGCGGGCAGGGGCGCAGATACGCAGTATTTT; CDR3 protein: CASSWAGRGADTQYF
V gene: TRBV20-1; clone size: few; J gene: TRBJ1-2; D gene: -; CDR3 DNA: TGCAGTGCTAGCCGGGACTATGGCTACACCTTC; CDR3 protein: CSASRDYGYTF
V gene: TRBV5-1; clone size: few; J gene: TRBJ1-4; D gene: TRBD1; CDR3 DNA: TGCGCCAGCAGCTCTGTGGGGACAGATGAAAAACTGTTTTTT; CDR3 protein: CASSSVGTDEKLFF
V gene: TRBV14; clone size: -; J gene: TRBJ2-2; D gene: -; CDR3 DNA: TGTGCCAGCAGCCTTAGCAGGAGGAGCACCGGGGAGCTGTTTTTT; CDR3 protein: CASSLSRRSTGELFF
V gene: TRBV11-1; clone size: few; J gene: TRBJ2-1; D gene: -; CDR3 DNA: TGTGCCAGCAGCCGGACCCGACCCGAAGGGGGCAATGAGCAGTTCTTC; CDR3 protein: CASSRTRPEGGNEQFF
V gene: TRBV7-9; clone size: -; J gene: TRBJ1-4; D gene: -; CDR3 DNA: TGTGCCAGCAGCTCTAGCCCCATTAGTGAAAAACTGTTTTTT; CDR3 protein: CASSSSPISEKLFF
V gene: TRBV9; clone size: many; J gene: TRBJ1-3; D gene: -; CDR3 DNA: TGTGCCAGCAGCGTAGGGAGTATCTCTGGAAACACCATATATTTT; CDR3 protein: CASSVGSISGNTIYF
V gene: TRBV7-6; clone size: -; J gene: TRBJ2-3; D gene: -; CDR3 DNA: TGTGCCAGCAGCTTAGCGCGTATAGATACGCAGTATTTT; CDR3 protein: CASSLARIDTQYF
V gene: TRBV12-3/TRBV12-4; clone size: few; J gene: TRBJ1-1; D gene: -; CDR3 DNA: TGTGCCAGCAGTGTCACAGGGTCGTTGGGGACTGAAGCTTTCTTT; CDR3 protein: CASSVTGSLGTEAFF
V gene: TRBV3-1; clone size: -; J gene: TRBJ2-2; D gene: -; CDR3 DNA: TGTGCCAGCAGCCAAGCCCTGGGCACCGGGGAGCTGTTTTTT; CDR3 protein: CASSQALGTGELFF
V gene: TRBV20-1; clone size: many; J gene: TRBJ2-7; D gene: -; CDR3 DNA: TGCAGTGCTAGAGATCACTTAGGGGCCCCCTACGAGCAGTACTTC; CDR3 protein: CSARDHLGAPYEQYF
V gene: TRBV7-9; clone size: few; J gene: TRBJ1-1; D gene: -; CDR3 DNA: TGTGCCAGCAGCTTAGAGGCTTTCTTT; CDR3 protein: CASSLEAFF
V gene: TRBV15; clone size: -; J gene: TRBJ1-5; D gene: TRBD1; CDR3 DNA: TGTGCCACCAGCAGAGATCCCAGGGGGCGCATGGGTCAGCCCCAGCATTTT; CDR3 protein: CATSRDPRGRMGQPQHF
V gene: TRBV7-9; clone size: few; J gene: TRBJ2-3; D gene: TRBD2; CDR3 DNA: TGTGCCAGCAGCATGGGGACTAGCGGGGGGCTGACAGATACGCAGTATTTT; CDR3 protein: CASSMGTSGGLTDTQYF
V gene: TRBV18; clone size: -; J gene: TRBJ2-7; D gene: -; CDR3 DNA: TGTGCCAGCTCACCGGTCAGGGGGGACGAGCAGTACTTC; CDR3 protein: CASSPVRGDEQYF
V gene: TRBV7-9; clone size: -; J gene: TRBJ1-5; D gene: -; CDR3 DNA: TGTGCCAGCAGCCTCGTTGGGGCAGGTCAGCCCCAGCATTTT; CDR3 protein: CASSLVGAGQPQHF
V gene: TRBV12-3/TRBV12-4; clone size: -; J gene: TRBJ2-1; D gene: -; CDR3 DNA: TGTGCCAGCAGTTTAGTGCCCCGTGATCGGGGTGAGCAGTTCTTC; CDR3 protein: CASSLVPRDRGEQFF
V gene: TRBV19; clone size: -; J gene: TRBJ2-3; D gene: -; CDR3 DNA: TGTGCCACTCAGGAGTTGCATACGCAGTATTTT; CDR3 protein: CATQELHTQYF